This T cell receptor beta chain was captured by sequencing in a study of cytomegalovirus exposure and HLA in healthy donors. PCR employed 60 Vbeta and 13 Jbeta primers. This table comes from immunoSEQ multiplex PCR, and its TCRdb copy is limited to in-frame clones, with some not included. This repertoire shows over 80,000 clones, 55% to 80% found once; its top ten account for more than 3%. This CDR3 has 15 residues. Germline V gene sequence: CDR1 LNHDA, CDR2 SQIVND (reference sequence). J was trimmed by 7 bases and V by 3 bases; bases with no gene match: 6. Sequenced material: PBMCs. The TCR originated in a man aged 40-50 years in good health and CMV-seronegative. V gene TRBV19 combines with J gene TRBJ1-6, with 7 bases aligning to TRBD1. CDR3 region: CASSIYRGGNSPLHF. CDR3 DNA sequence: TGTGCCAGTAGTATCTACAGGGGAGGAAATTCACCCCTCCACTTT.